This T cell receptor beta chain originates from a study of blood T cell repertoires in COVID-19. Study at large: Sites in the United States, Italy and Spain provided acute and convalescent COVID-19 samples. The analysed material was cDNA or gDNA that came from T cells, B-cell-depleted T cells, or PBMCs.

Germline CDR1 and CDR2: SGDLS and YYNGEE. Trimming left V 3 bases short and J 5 bases short, with 17 bases between. The CDR3 length is 15 residues. The protocol was immunoSEQ multiplex PCR, while the TCRdb copy is restricted to in-frame clones and leaves out a portion. The data hold approximately 200,000 clones, with approximately 80% observed a single time. Those who participated ranged in age from roughly 18 to 100 years and resided in under 25 US areas. The sequencing input was PBMCs or T cells enriched from blood (not recorded which). J is TRBJ1-1 and V is TRBV9; D may be TRBD1 (6 bases). This receptor was taken from a woman aged 40 to 50 with acute COVID-19. CDR3 region: CASSELQGFGTEAFF. As DNA, the CDR3 is TGTGCCAGCAGCGAACTACAGGGATTCGGGACTGAAGCTTTCTTT. Drawing the rest from reference TRBV9 and TRBJ1-1, the complete variable domain is DSGVTQTPKHLITATGQRVTLRCSPRSGDLSVYWYQQSLDQGLQFLIQYYNGEERAKGNILERFSAQQFPDLHSELNLSSLELGDSALYFCASSELQGFGTEAFFGQGTRLTVV.